This T cell receptor beta chain was captured by sequencing in a study of blood T cell repertoires in COVID-19. The method was immunoSEQ multiplex PCR; TCRdb's version includes in-frame clones alone and lacks a portion of them. The sample lists 100,000 to 150,000 clones, approximately 74% occurring once. Germline V gene sequence: CDR1 MGHRA, CDR2 YSYEKL. The CDR3 length is 14 residues. Trimming removed 0 bases from V and 3 bases from J, with 9 bases in between. This TCR was recovered from a man aged 60 to 75 with acute or convalescent COVID-19. The rearrangement uses TRBV4-1 and TRBJ2-7; the D is unclear. Sequencing was done on a sample of peripheral blood. As DNA, the CDR3 is TGCGCCAGCAGCCAAGATCTCAGCGTCTACGAGCAGTACTTC. Translated: CASSQDLSVYEQYF.